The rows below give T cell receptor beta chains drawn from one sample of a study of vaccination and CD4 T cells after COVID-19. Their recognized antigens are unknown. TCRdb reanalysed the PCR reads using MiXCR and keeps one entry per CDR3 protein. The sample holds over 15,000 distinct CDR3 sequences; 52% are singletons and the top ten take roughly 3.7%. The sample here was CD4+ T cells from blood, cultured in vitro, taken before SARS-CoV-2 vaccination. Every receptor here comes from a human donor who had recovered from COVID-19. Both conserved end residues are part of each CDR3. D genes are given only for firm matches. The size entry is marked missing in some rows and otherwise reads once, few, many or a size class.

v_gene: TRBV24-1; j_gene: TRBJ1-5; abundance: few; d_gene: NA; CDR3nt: TGTGCCACCAGTGATCGCGGACAGCCCCAGCATTTT; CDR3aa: CATSDRGQPQHF
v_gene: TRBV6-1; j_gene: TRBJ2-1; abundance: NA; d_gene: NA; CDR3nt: TGTGCCAGCAGTGAAATCCGGTTCAACAATGAGCAGTTCTTC; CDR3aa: CASSEIRFNNEQFF
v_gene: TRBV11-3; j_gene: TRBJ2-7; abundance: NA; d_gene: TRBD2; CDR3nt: TGTGCCAGCAGCGAAGGCCAGCGGGGGGAGGGAGAGCAGTACTTC; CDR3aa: CASSEGQRGEGEQYF
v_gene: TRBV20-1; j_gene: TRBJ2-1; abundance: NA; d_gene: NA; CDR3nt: TGCAGTGCTAGTCAGGGGATCGGGCCGGATGAGCAGTTCTTC; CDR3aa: CSASQGIGPDEQFF
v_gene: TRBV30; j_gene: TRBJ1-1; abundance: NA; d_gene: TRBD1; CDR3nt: TGTGCCTACACACCGGGACAGCAAAACACTGAAGCTTTCTTT; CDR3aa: CAYTPGQQNTEAFF
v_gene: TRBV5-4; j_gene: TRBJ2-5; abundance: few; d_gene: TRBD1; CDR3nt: TGTGCCAGCAGCTACAGGGGGAAGTCAGAGACCCAGTACTTC; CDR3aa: CASSYRGKSETQYF
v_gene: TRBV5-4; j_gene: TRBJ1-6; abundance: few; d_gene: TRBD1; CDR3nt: TGTGCCAGCAGCACCAAACTACCGGGACAGGGGGGTTCACCCCTCCACTTT; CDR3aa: CASSTKLPGQGGSPLHF
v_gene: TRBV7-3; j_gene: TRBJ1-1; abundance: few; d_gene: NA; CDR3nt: TGTGCCAGCAGCCCCGGGCCTTCAAACACTGAAGCTTTCTTT; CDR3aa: CASSPGPSNTEAFF
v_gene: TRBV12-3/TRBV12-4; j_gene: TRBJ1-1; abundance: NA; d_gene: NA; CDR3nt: TGTGCCAGCAGTTTTACGGGGCGTACTGAAGCTTTCTTT; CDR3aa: CASSFTGRTEAFF
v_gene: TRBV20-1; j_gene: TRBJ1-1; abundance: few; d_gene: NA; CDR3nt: TGCAGTGCTACCTCGGACAGTATCACTGAAGCTTTCTTT; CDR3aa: CSATSDSITEAFF
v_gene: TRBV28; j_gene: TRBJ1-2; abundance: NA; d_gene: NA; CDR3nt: TGTGCCAGCAGTACCCGGACTGGCTACACCTTC; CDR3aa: CASSTRTGYTF
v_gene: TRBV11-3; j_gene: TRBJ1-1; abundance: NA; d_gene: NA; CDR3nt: TGTGCCAGCAGCTCGGAGGGACAATGGGGAAAAGGGGACACTGAAGCTTTCTTT; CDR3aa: CASSSEGQWGKGDTEAFF
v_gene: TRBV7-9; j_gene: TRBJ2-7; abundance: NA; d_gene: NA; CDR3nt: TGTGCCAGCCAGGACTCTTACGAGCAGTACTTC; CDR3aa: CASQDSYEQYF
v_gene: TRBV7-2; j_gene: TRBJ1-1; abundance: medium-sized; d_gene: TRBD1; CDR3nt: TGTGCCAGCAGCGCGGGACAGTTCAACACTGAAGCTTTCTTT; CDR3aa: CASSAGQFNTEAFF
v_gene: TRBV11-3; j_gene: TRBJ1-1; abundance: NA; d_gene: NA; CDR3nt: TGTGCCAGCAGCTTTTCATGGAACACTGAAGCTTTCTTT; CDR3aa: CASSFSWNTEAFF
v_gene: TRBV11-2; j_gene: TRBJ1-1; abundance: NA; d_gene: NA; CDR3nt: TGTGCCAGCAGCTTAGATCTCCAGAACACTGAAGCTTTCTTT; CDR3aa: CASSLDLQNTEAFF
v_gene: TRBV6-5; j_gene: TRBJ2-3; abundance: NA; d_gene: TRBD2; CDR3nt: TGTGCCAGCAGTTCCTCGAGGGGACTAGCGGGGACAGATACGCAGTATTTT; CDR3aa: CASSSSRGLAGTDTQYF
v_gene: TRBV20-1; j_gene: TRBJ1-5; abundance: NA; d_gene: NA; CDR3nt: TGCAGTGCTAGAGATGGCAGGAGACTCGTTCAGCCCCAGCATTTT; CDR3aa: CSARDGRRLVQPQHF
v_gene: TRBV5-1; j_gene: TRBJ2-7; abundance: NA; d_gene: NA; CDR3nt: TGCGCCAGCAGCCCGGACAGCGGATACGAGCAGTACTTC; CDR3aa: CASSPDSGYEQYF
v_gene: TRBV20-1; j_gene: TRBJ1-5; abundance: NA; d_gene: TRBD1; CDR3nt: TGCAGTGCCACGGACAGGGCCGGGGGTCAGCCCCAGCATTTT; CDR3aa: CSATDRAGGQPQHF
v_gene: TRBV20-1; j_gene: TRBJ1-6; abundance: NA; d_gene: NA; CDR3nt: TGCAGTGCTAGAGATTCCCCAGCTCTTAATTCACCCCTCCACTTT; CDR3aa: CSARDSPALNSPLHF
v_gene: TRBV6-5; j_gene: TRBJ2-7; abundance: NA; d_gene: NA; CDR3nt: TGTGCCAGCAGTTACCTGTCCGACGAGCAGTACTTC; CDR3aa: CASSYLSDEQYF
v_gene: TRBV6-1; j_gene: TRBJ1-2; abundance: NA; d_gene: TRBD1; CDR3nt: TGTGCCAGCAGGGAGGGACAGGGGCTCTATGGCTACACCTTC; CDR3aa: CASREGQGLYGYTF
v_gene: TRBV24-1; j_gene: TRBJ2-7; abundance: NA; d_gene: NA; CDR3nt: TGTGCCACCAGTGATTTGTCCGGGAGACACTACGAGCAGTACTTC; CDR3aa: CATSDLSGRHYEQYF
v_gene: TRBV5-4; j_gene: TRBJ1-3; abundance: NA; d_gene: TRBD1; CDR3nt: TGTGCCAGCAGCTACGACAGGGGCTCTGGAAACACCATATATTTT; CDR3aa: CASSYDRGSGNTIYF
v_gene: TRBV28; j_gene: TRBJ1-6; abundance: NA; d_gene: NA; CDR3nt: TGTGCCAGCAGTTTCCGAAGGGACTATTCACCCCTCCACTTT; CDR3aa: CASSFRRDYSPLHF
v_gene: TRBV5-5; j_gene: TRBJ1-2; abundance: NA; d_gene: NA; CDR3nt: TGTGCCAGCAACCCGGGACCCTCAGGGGATGGCTACACCTTC; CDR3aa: CASNPGPSGDGYTF
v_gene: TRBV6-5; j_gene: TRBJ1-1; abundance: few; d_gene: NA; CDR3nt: TGTGCCAGCAGTTACGTAGGGAGAAACACTGAAGCTTTCTTT; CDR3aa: CASSYVGRNTEAFF
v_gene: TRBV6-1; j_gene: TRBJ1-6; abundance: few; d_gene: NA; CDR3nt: TGTGCCAGCAGGCGGGCTAATTCACCCCTCCACTTT; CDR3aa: CASRRANSPLHF
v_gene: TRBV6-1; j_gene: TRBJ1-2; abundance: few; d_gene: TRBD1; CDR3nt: TGTGCCAGCAGCAAACTCACCGGGACAGGGACTAACTATGGCTACACCTTC; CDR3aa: CASSKLTGTGTNYGYTF
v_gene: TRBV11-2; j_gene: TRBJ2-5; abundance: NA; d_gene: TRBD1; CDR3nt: TGTGCCAGCAGCTTATTGGACAGGGGAGAGACCCAGTACTTC; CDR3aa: CASSLLDRGETQYF
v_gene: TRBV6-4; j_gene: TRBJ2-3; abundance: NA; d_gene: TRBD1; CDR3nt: TGTGCCAGCAGCCTTGGACAGGAGAGCGCAGATACGCAGTATTTT; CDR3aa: CASSLGQESADTQYF
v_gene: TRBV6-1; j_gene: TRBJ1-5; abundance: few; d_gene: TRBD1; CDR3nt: TGTGCCAGCAGAGTGTTCGGGACAGGGGTGGGGAGCAATCAGCCCCAGCATTTT; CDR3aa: CASRVFGTGVGSNQPQHF
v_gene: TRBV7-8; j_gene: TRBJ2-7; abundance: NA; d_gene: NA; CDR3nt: TGTGCCAGCAGCTATTTCCAGGGGAACGAGCAGTACTTC; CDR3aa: CASSYFQGNEQYF
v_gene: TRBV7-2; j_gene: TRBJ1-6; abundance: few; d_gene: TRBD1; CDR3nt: TGTGCCAGCAGCCATACAGGGGTATCCTATAATTCACCCCTCCACTTT; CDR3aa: CASSHTGVSYNSPLHF
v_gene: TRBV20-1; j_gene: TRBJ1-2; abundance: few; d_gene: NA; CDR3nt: TGCAGTGCTACGGAGGATTATTATGGCTACACCTTC; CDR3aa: CSATEDYYGYTF
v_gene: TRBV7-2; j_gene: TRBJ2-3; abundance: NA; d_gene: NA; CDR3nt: TGTGCCAGCAGCTTAGCCAGGGGTCTCACAGATACGCAGTATTTT; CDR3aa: CASSLARGLTDTQYF
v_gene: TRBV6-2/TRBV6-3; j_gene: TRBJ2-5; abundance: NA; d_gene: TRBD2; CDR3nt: TGTGCCAGCAGGACCCCGGGACTAGCGGGAGAAGAGACCCAGTACTTC; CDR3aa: CASRTPGLAGEETQYF